The 29 T cell receptor beta chains below all came from one sample that was sequenced in a study of blood T cell repertoires in COVID-19. The repertoire was sequenced with immunoSEQ multiplex PCR; TCRdb's copy has only in-frame clones and lacks some. Counted here are 310,000 or so clones, about 91% occurring once; the ten biggest clones make up more than 8.5%. The sample taken for sequencing was PBMCs or T cells enriched from blood (not recorded which). The receptors were sampled from a woman aged 18-29 years who had recovered from COVID-19.

V and J are TRBV28 and TRBJ1-4, with 8 bases aligning to TRBD1. There are 15 residues in the CDR3. Germline V lookup: CDR1 MDHEN, CDR2 SYDVKM. V dropped 2 bases and J dropped 6; count of bases not matched to a gene: 5. CDR3 coding DNA: TGTGCCAGCAGTTTACAGGACAGGGAAGATGAAAAACTGTTTTTT. Translated: CASSLQDREDEKLFF.

The genes are TRBV18 and TRBJ2-7, with 13 bases fitting TRBD2. In germline, CDR1 is KGHSH, CDR2 LQKENI. J was trimmed by 11 bases and V by 6 bases; bases with no gene match: 7. The CDR3 has 13 residues. The chain's CDR3 is CASSPDTSGREYF. The CDR3 DNA reads TGTGCCAGCTCGCCGGATACTAGCGGGAGGGAGTACTTC.

J is TRBJ1-6 and V is TRBV4-3; TRBD1 might be the D (6 bases). V lost 1 base to trimming and J lost 7 bases, with 11 bases between them. Germline CDR1 reads LGHNA; CDR2 reads YSLEER. The CDR3 has 15 residues. The CDR3 reads CASSQAVRGNSPLHF. The CDR3 region has the DNA TGCGCCAGCAGCCAAGCTGTGAGGGGGAATTCACCCCTCCACTTT.

The chain carries TRBV19 and TRBJ1-4; 7 nucleotides agree with TRBD1. Trimming cost V 3 bases and J 1 base; bases outside gene matches: 8. This CDR3 has 17 residues. Germline V gene lookup returns CDR1 LNHDA and CDR2 SQIVND (reference sequence). CDR3 nucleotides: TGTGCCAGTAGTATGCGACAGGGATCCGGAACTAATGAAAAACTGTTTTTT. As protein: CASSMRQGSGTNEKLFF. The entire variable domain, with the rest obtained from reference TRBV19 and TRBJ1-4, is as follows: DGGITQSPKYLFRKEGQNVTLSCEQNLNHDAMYWYRQDPGQGLRLIYYSQIVNDFQKGDIAEGYSVSREKKESFPLTVTSAQKNPTAFYLCASSMRQGSGTNEKLFFGSGTQLSVL.

Comments on this clone: The same CDR3 is also encoded by other DNA sequences in this sample. The CDR3 sequence: CASSLPGTGSYEQYF. The CDR3 nucleotides are TGTGCCAGCAGCTTACCCGGGACAGGGTCCTACGAGCAGTACTTC. The gene calls are TRBV5-4 and TRBJ2-7, with TRBD1 identical over 9 bases. CDR1 and CDR2 from the germline V gene are SGHNT and YYREEE (reference sequence). The J segment lost 1 base and the V segment lost 2 bases, leaving 4 bases of the junction unmatched. This CDR3 region has 15 residues.

Turning to this clone: Distinct nucleotide sequences in the sample also encode this CDR3. The chain recombines TRBV11-2 with TRBJ2-1; D perhaps matches TRBD2 (6 bases). V was pared by 1 base and J by 4 bases, with 8 bases between. This CDR3 is 14 amino acids long. Germline CDR1 and CDR2: SGHAT and FQNNGV. The CDR3 DNA sequence: TGTGCCAGCAGCTTAGGTGGGGGGTACAATGAGCAGTTCTTC. It yields the protein CASSLGGGYNEQFF.

This chain uses TRBV29-1 with TRBJ1-3; tentatively, D is TRBD1 (5 bases). This CDR3 region has 14 residues. Germline values: CDR1 SQVTM, CDR2 ANQGSEA. V lost 6 bases to trimming and J lost 2 bases, with 14 bases between them. This CDR3 is CSVTITGAGNTIYF. Written as DNA, the CDR3 is TGCAGCGTCACTATCACAGGAGCTGGAAACACCATATATTTT.

The genes are TRBV3-1 (or the pseudogene TRBV3-2) and TRBJ1-2; a weak D match, TRBD1 (6 bases). Trimming left V 5 bases short and J 3 bases short, with 10 bases between. The CDR3 runs 13 residues. The germline gives CDR1 LGHDT, CDR2 YNNKEL (reference sequence). CDR3 protein: CASSEQGYYGYTF. In nucleotides, the CDR3 is TGTGCCAGCAGCGAACAGGGTTACTATGGCTACACCTTC.

V gene TRBV9 combines with J gene TRBJ1-2; 9 bases line up with TRBD1. CDR3 length equals 12 residues. CDR1 and CDR2 from the germline V gene are SGDLS and YYNGEE. The V segment lost 3 bases and the J segment 8 bases; nucleotides outside the gene matches: 2. The CDR3 sequence is CASSGDRAGYTF. The CDR3 region has the DNA TGTGCCAGCAGCGGGGACAGGGCAGGCTACACCTTC.

In this sample, this clone turned up once. The gene calls are TRBV28 and TRBJ2-5; weak D call: TRBD2 (5 bases). The CDR3 consists of 13 residues. From germline, CDR1 is MDHEN and CDR2 SYDVKM. V was shortened by 5 bases and J by 0 bases, with 7 bases between the two germline ends. CDR3 region: CASSDYNQETQYF. The CDR3 region has the DNA TGTGCCAGCAGTGACTACAACCAAGAGACCCAGTACTTC.

This chain connects TRBV7-2 to TRBJ2-7; TRBD1 agrees at 9 bases. Trimming removed 1 base from V and 6 bases from J; junction bases left unmatched: 7. This CDR3 comprises 15 residues. Germline assignment: CDR1 SGHTA and CDR2 FQGNSA. In DNA form, the CDR3 reads TGTGCCAGCAGCTTAGGCCAGGACAGGGGAGCCGAGCAGTACTTC. This codes for CASSLGQDRGAEQYF.

The chain carries TRBV2 and TRBJ1-2; TRBD1 agrees at 9 bases. J lost 4 bases, V lost 5 bases, and 2 bases had no gene match. The CDR3 is 13 amino acids. From germline, CDR1 is SNHLY and CDR2 FYNNEI. The CDR3 sequence: CASSWTGVYGYTF. CDR3 nucleotides: TGTGCCAGCAGTTGGACAGGGGTCTATGGCTACACCTTC.

The J gene is TRBJ2-5, the V gene TRBV6-2 or TRBV6-3; 10 bases agree with TRBD1. The CDR3 has 16 residues. The germline V gene has CDR1 MNHEY and CDR2 SVGEGT. J lost 2 bases, V lost 0 bases, and 3 bases had no gene match. CDR3 DNA: TGTGCCAGCAGTTACTCGAGGGGACAGGGGCAAGAGACCCAGTACTTC. Protein product: CASSYSRGQGQETQYF.

This sequence joins TRBV6-2 or TRBV6-3 and TRBJ2-3; TRBD2 agrees at 8 bases. V lost 6 bases to trimming and J lost 7 bases; unmatched junction nucleotides: 18. Germline V lookup: CDR1 MNHEY, CDR2 SVGEGT. This CDR3 has 17 residues. The CDR3 is CASSGSISGGGLYTQYF. CDR3 DNA: TGTGCCAGCAGCGGATCAATAAGCGGGGGAGGTCTGTATACGCAGTATTTT.

The rearrangement links TRBV5-1 to TRBJ1-2, with a possible D match to TRBD1 (5 bases). V lost 6 bases and J lost 7, with 16 bases in between. Germline V gene lookup returns CDR1 SGHRS and CDR2 YFSETQ. This CDR3 region has 13 residues. CDR3 in amino acids: CASTPAGEGGYTF. The CDR3 DNA follows: TGCGCCAGCACCCCGGCGGGGGAGGGTGGCTACACCTTC.

V and J are TRBV28 and TRBJ2-3, with 10 nucleotides matching TRBD2. With 2 bases clipped from V and 6 bases from J, the junction kept 17 bases outside the gene matches. Germline lookup yields CDR1 MDHEN and CDR2 SYDVKM. The CDR3 spans 19 residues. The CDR3 DNA reads as TGTGCCAGCAGTTTAATCGACAGCCACGCTAGCGGGAGATCTGATACGCAGTATTTT. Translation gives CASSLIDSHASGRSDTQYF.

The sample holds a few counts of this clone. This chain uses TRBV30 with TRBJ1-2, with a possible D match to TRBD1 (5 bases). CDR1 and CDR2 (germline): GTSNPN, SVGIG (reference sequence). This CDR3 is 12 amino acids long. Trimming left V 0 bases short and J 8 bases short, with 10 bases between. The CDR3, as DNA: TGTGCCTGGAGTGTTATGGGGCCCGGCTACACCTTC. It encodes CAWSVMGPGYTF.

This clone was seen more than once but under ten times. The rearrangement links TRBV7-9 to TRBJ1-5, with D possibly being TRBD1 (6 bases). Germline V gene sequence: CDR1 SEHNR, CDR2 FQNEAQ (reference sequence). CDR3 size: 13 residues. V was cut by 5 bases and J by 8 bases, with 13 bases left in between. CDR3 in amino acids: CASSPSAGEPQHF. The CDR3 DNA reads TGTGCCAGCAGCCCCTCGGCAGGGGAGCCCCAGCATTTT.

Turning to this clone: At one end the junction does not follow the germline gene, possibly because of a read error. This rearrangement joins TRBV7-2 to TRBJ1-2, with 7 nucleotides matching TRBD1. Germline V lookup: CDR1 SGHTA, CDR2 FQGNSA. This CDR3 comprises 16 residues. CDR3 sequence (DNA): TGTGCCAGCAGCTTGACAGGGACTTACTCTAATTATGGCTACACCTTC. Translated: CASSLTGTYSNYGYTF.

The chain couples TRBV6-1 to TRBJ2-1; D not resolved. Trimming cost V 2 bases and J 8 bases, with 19 bases left between them. Per germline, CDR1 MNHNS and CDR2 SASEGT. This CDR3 is built from 16 residues. This CDR3 reads CASSEYQLLTYDEQFF. The CDR3 nucleotides read TGTGCCAGCAGTGAATATCAGTTATTAACGTATGATGAGCAGTTCTTC.

The chain couples TRBV28 to TRBJ1-2; D may be TRBD1 (6 bases). Germline loops: CDR1 MDHEN, CDR2 SYDVKM. The CDR3 is 16 residues long. V shed 4 bases and J shed 6 bases, with 21 bases lying between them. The CDR3 loop reads CASSSGSHTGYNGYTF. In DNA form, the CDR3 reads TGTGCCAGCAGTTCTGGAAGTCATACAGGGTATAATGGCTACACCTTC.

The chain links TRBV27 to TRBJ2-5; weak D call: TRBD1 (5 bases). CDR1 and CDR2 from the germline V gene are MNHEY and SMNVEV (reference sequence). The CDR3 is 14 residues long. V was trimmed by 3 bases and J by 4 bases, leaving 12 bases between them. The chain's CDR3 is CASSFIGAGETQYF. CDR3 in DNA: TGTGCCAGCAGTTTTATAGGGGCAGGAGAGACCCAGTACTTC.

The genes are TRBV5-4 and TRBJ2-1; 8 nucleotides match TRBD1. J was trimmed by 2 bases and V by 3 bases; bases with no gene match: 4. Germline CDR1 is SGHNT and CDR2 is YYREEE (reference sequence). The CDR3 has 15 amino acids. DNA for the CDR3: TGTGCCAGCAGCTCGAAGGACAGGGCCTACAATGAGCAGTTCTTC. This translates into CASSSKDRAYNEQFF.

The rearrangement uses TRBV10-3 and TRBJ1-6; TRBD1 agrees at 7 bases. V lost 4 bases, J lost 8 bases, and 5 bases stayed unmatched. Germline CDR1 and CDR2: ENHRY and SYGVKD. The CDR3 length is 14 residues. The CDR3 sequence: CAISVTGLDSPLHF. The CDR3 DNA reads as TGTGCCATCAGTGTGACAGGGCTTGATTCACCCCTCCACTTT.

The CDR3 is CASSPTHKGRTEAFF. As DNA, the CDR3 is TGTGCCAGCAGCCCCACCCACAAGGGGAGGACTGAAGCTTTCTTT. The rearrangement uses TRBV11-1 and TRBJ1-1, with D possibly TRBD1 on 5 matching bases. This CDR3 spans 15 amino acids. Germline V gives CDR1 SGHAT, CDR2 FQDESV (reference sequence). Trimming took 5 bases from V and 5 from J, leaving 18 bases between them.

The chain combines TRBV12-3 or TRBV12-4 with TRBJ1-2; TRBD1 agrees at 7 bases. The CDR3 extends over 13 amino acids. V trimming: 6 bases; J trimming: 2 bases; junction bases outside the gene matches: 3. The CDR3 spells CASRRQGNYGYTF. The CDR3, as DNA: TGTGCCAGCAGGAGACAGGGAAACTATGGCTACACCTTC.

The chain combines TRBV3-1 (or the pseudogene TRBV3-2) with TRBJ1-2; 9 nucleotides align to TRBD1. Trimming at V came to 4 bases and at J to 6 bases, leaving 9 bases not matched to a gene. This CDR3 comprises 15 residues. The germline CDR1 and CDR2 sequences are LGHDT and YNNKEL (reference sequence). As DNA, the CDR3 is TGTGCCAGCAGCCGAAACAGGGGGCTAAGCGATGGCTACACCTTC. As protein: CASSRNRGLSDGYTF.

This chain joins TRBV27 and TRBJ1-2, with TRBD1 identical over 9 bases. Germline CDR1 is MNHEY and CDR2 is SMNVEV (reference sequence). V was pared by 6 bases and J by 7 bases, with 3 bases of the junction left unmatched. CDR3 length: 12 amino acids. The CDR3 loop is CASRGQGGGYTF. The DNA of the CDR3 is TGTGCCAGCAGGGGACAGGGTGGTGGCTACACCTTC.

The chain recombines TRBV3-1 (or the pseudogene TRBV3-2) with TRBJ1-5; D is unclear. Germline V gene data show CDR1 as LGHDT and CDR2 as YNNKEL (reference sequence). Trimming stripped 1 base from V and 10 bases from J, with 11 bases between. The CDR3 has 13 amino acids. The CDR3 here is CASSQAEVGPQHF. As DNA, the CDR3 is TGTGCCAGCAGCCAAGCTGAGGTAGGCCCCCAGCATTTT.